This T cell receptor beta chain was observed in a study of cytomegalovirus exposure and HLA in healthy donors. V was clipped by 0 bases and J by 6 bases, with 9 bases between them. The CDR3 runs to 14 residues. In germline, CDR1 is LNHNV, CDR2 YYDKDF (reference sequence). Researchers ran the PCR with 60 Vbeta and 13 Jbeta primers. Sequenced by immunoSEQ multiplex PCR; TCRdb stores in-frame clones only, minus some. Here the sample spans about 100,000 clones, around 80% being singletons. This clone was recorded only once. The sequencing input was PBMCs. This TCR came from a woman between 40 and 50 years old in good health and CMV-seronegative. The chain uses TRBV15 and TRBJ2-1; D is undetermined. The chain's CDR3 is CATSRDYESNEQFF. The CDR3 coding sequence is TGTGCCACCAGCAGAGATTATGAGAGCAATGAGCAGTTCTTC.